This is a list of T cell receptor beta chains from one sample in a study of blood T cell repertoires in COVID-19. Clones were read by immunoSEQ multiplex PCR, and TCRdb kept only the in-frame ones, dropping some. The sample holds some 80,000 clones, around 89% seen once. The sample consisted of peripheral blood. The receptors come from a human donor in a cohort sampled during active COVID-19. The CDR3 runs from the conserved cysteine through the conserved F or W. The D gene is left open where the match is weak. Not every row has a clone size; where given, it reads once, few, many or a size class.

>TRBJ2-1|NA|TRBV10-2|NA
TGCGCCAGCAGTGGTCGCGGCCCCTACAATGAGCAGTTCTTC
CASSGRGPYNEQFF
>TRBJ2-3|NA|TRBV7-8|NA
TGTGCCAGCAGCCAGGACAGATCCACAGATACGCAGTATTTT
CASSQDRSTDTQYF
>TRBJ2-3|NA|TRBV9|NA
TGTGCCAGCAGCGCCGAACACACAGATACGCAGTATTTT
CASSAEHTDTQYF
>TRBJ2-5|NA|TRBV10-2|NA
TGCGCCAGCAGTGTCGGCAGGGGCCAAGAGACCCAGTACTTC
CASSVGRGQETQYF
>TRBJ2-2|TRBD1|TRBV4-3|NA
TGCGCCAGCAGCCAAGAACAGGGGCCCCGGGAGCTGTTTTTT
CASSQEQGPRELFF
>TRBJ2-5|TRBD2|TRBV6-5|few
TGTGCCAGCAGTCTAGCGGGAAGTTGGCAAGAGACCCAGTACTTC
CASSLAGSWQETQYF
>TRBJ2-1|TRBD2|TRBV5-1|NA
TGCGCCAGCAGCTTGGCACCTAGCGGGGGCGCGGGCAATGAGCAGTTCTTC
CASSLAPSGGAGNEQFF
>TRBJ1-3|TRBD1|TRBV9|NA
TGTGCCAGCAGCGTAGCGTCCGGACAGGGATCTTCTGGAAACACCATATATTTT
CASSVASGQGSSGNTIYF
>TRBJ1-2|NA|TRBV7-9|NA
TGTGCCAGCAGCCCCGCCGGGGGGCCCTATGGCTACACCTTC
CASSPAGGPYGYTF
>TRBJ1-5|TRBD1|TRBV18|NA
TGTGCCAGCTCACCCCTCCGGGACAGTTATAGCAATCAGCCCCAGCATTTT
CASSPLRDSYSNQPQHF
>TRBJ2-3|NA|TRBV5-8|NA
TGTGCCAGCAGGTCCGCGACAGGTGCTTTGGATACGCAGTATTTT
CASRSATGALDTQYF
>TRBJ2-7|TRBD1|TRBV28|NA
TGTGCCAGCAGTGGCCCGGTGGACAGGGCTCTATCGCCCGAGCAGTACTTC
CASSGPVDRALSPEQYF
>TRBJ2-1|TRBD2|TRBV6-2/TRBV6-3|NA
TGTGCCAGCAGTCCGAGGACTAGCGGGAGTGGCAATGAGCAGTTCTTC
CASSPRTSGSGNEQFF
>TRBJ2-7|TRBD1|TRBV7-2|NA
TGTGCCAGCAGCTTAGAGGGACAGTGGGCCTACGAGCAGTACTTC
CASSLEGQWAYEQYF
>TRBJ1-2|TRBD1|TRBV4-3|NA
TGCGCCAGCAGCCAAGTTTTCCACGACAGGGCTAACTATGGCTACACCTTC
CASSQVFHDRANYGYTF
>TRBJ1-2|NA|TRBV4-3|NA
TGCGCCAGCAGCCAAGGGACTGGGATGGGCTATGGCTACACCTTC
CASSQGTGMGYGYTF
>TRBJ1-3|NA|TRBV7-9|NA
TGTGCCAGCAGCCCCTCCGGAAACACCATATATTTT
CASSPSGNTIYF
>TRBJ1-6|NA|TRBV5-1|NA
TGCGCCAGCAGCTTGGTGTCAGGGCGAAATTCACCCCTCCACTTT
CASSLVSGRNSPLHF
>TRBJ2-3|TRBD2|TRBV18|once
TGTGCCAGCTCACCACTGACTAGCGACACAGATACGCAGTATTTT
CASSPLTSDTDTQYF
>TRBJ1-3|NA|TRBV3-1/TRBV3-2|few
TGTGCCAGCAGCCTAAAGTCGACAGGCTTTGGAAACACCATATATTTT
CASSLKSTGFGNTIYF
>TRBJ2-2|NA|TRBV30|NA
TGTGCCTGGAGCCCCCTCACCGGGGAGCTGTTTTTT
CAWSPLTGELFF
>TRBJ2-2|NA|TRBV3-1/TRBV3-2|NA
TGTGCCAGCAGCCGCCCCACAGGGGAGCTGTTTTTT
CASSRPTGELFF
>TRBJ1-1|NA|TRBV6-2/TRBV6-3|NA
TGTGCCAGCAGCCAGGGGATGAACACTGAAGCTTTCTTT
CASSQGMNTEAFF
>TRBJ2-1|TRBD2|TRBV19|NA
TGTGCCAGTAGTAAACTAGCGGCATCCTACAATGAGCAGTTCTTC
CASSKLAASYNEQFF
>TRBJ1-2|NA|TRBV21-1|NA
TGTGCCAGGCTACGGAGGCAGACACTACCTAACTATGGCTACACCTTC
CARLRRQTLPNYGYTF
>TRBJ1-5|NA|TRBV6-5|NA
TGTGCCAGCAGTTACTCCGCGGGGAGCAATCAGCCCCAGCATTTT
CASSYSAGSNQPQHF
>TRBJ2-5|TRBD1|TRBV2|NA
TGTGCCAGCAGCTCGACAGGGGTAGAGACCCAGTACTTC
CASSSTGVETQYF
>TRBJ2-5|NA|TRBV10-1|NA
TGCGCCAGCAGTGTGAGGGTTTCTGGTGGGAAGACCCAGTACTTC
CASSVRVSGGKTQYF
>TRBJ2-1|NA|TRBV6-2/TRBV6-3|once
TGTGCCAGCAGTGCCCCCGGGGAGTACAATGAGCAGTTCTTC
CASSAPGEYNEQFF
>TRBJ2-1|TRBD2|TRBV7-2|NA
TGTGCCAGCAGCACCCAGCCCTTAGCGGGGCGCTCCTACAATGAGCAGTTCTTC
CASSTQPLAGRSYNEQFF
>TRBJ2-1|NA|TRBV19|few
TGTGCCAGTAGTACTAGCTTGGATGAGCAGTTCTTC
CASSTSLDEQFF
>TRBJ2-3|NA|TRBV2|NA
TGTGCCAGCAGGAGATCCCATGGTCCAGATACGCAGTATTTT
CASRRSHGPDTQYF
>TRBJ2-5|NA|TRBV15|NA
TGTGCCACTCACCCCGGCGTCGGGGGACCTTGGACCCAGTACTTC
CATHPGVGGPWTQYF
>TRBJ1-6|NA|TRBV7-2|NA
TGTGCCAGCAGCTTAGTAGCAGGGAGGATTTCACCCCTCCACTTT
CASSLVAGRISPLHF
>TRBJ2-5|TRBD2|TRBV5-1|NA
TGCGCCAGCAGCCCGAGCGGGAGGAGAGAGACCCAGTACTTC
CASSPSGRRETQYF
>TRBJ2-1|TRBD1|TRBV5-4|NA
TGTGCCAGCAGCTATCCCGGGACAGGGAACTACAATGAGCAGTTCTTC
CASSYPGTGNYNEQFF